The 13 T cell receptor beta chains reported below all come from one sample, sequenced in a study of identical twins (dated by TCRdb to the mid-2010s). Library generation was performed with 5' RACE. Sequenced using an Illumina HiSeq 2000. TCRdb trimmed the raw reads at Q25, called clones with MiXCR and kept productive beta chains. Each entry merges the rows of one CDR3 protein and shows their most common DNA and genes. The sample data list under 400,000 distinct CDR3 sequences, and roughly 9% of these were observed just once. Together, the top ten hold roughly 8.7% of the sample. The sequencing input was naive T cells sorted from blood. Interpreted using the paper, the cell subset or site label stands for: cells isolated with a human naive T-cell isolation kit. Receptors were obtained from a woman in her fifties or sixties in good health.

The CDR3 DNA is TGTGCCAGCAGCCCCCGACTAGCACTAGGGGCCAACGTCCTGACTTTC. It specifies CASSPRLALGANVLTF. This chain joins TRBV7-9 and TRBJ2-6, with 7 positions matching TRBD2. Germline loops: CDR1 SEHNR, CDR2 FQNEAQ (reference sequence). This CDR3 comprises 16 residues. V dropped 5 bases and J dropped 4; count of bases not matched to a gene: 8.

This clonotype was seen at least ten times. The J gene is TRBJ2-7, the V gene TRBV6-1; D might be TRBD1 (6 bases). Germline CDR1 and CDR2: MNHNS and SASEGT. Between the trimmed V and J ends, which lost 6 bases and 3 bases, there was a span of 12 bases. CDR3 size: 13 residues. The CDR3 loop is CASSKGQNYEQYV. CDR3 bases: TGTGCCAGCAGCAAAGGACAGAACTACGAGCAGTACGTC.

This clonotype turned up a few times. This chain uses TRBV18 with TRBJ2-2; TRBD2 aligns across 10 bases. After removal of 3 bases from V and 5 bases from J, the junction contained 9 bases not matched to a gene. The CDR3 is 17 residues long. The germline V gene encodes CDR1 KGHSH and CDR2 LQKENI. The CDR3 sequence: CASSPLPSGSGTGELFF. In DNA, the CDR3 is TGTGCCAGCTCACCGCTGCCTAGCGGGAGCGGGACCGGGGAGCTGTTTTTT.

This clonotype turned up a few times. The DNA of the CDR3 is TGTGCCTGGAGTGTCGGGGGGGAGGCAGATACGCAGTATTTT. Translating gives CAWSVGGEADTQYF. The J gene is TRBJ2-3, the V gene TRBV30; 8 nucleotides agree with TRBD2. J lost 4 bases, V lost 0 bases, and 3 bases had no gene match. CDR3 size: 14 residues. Per germline, CDR1 GTSNPN and CDR2 SVGIG (reference sequence). Looking up the rest from reference TRBV30 and TRBJ2-3 gives the full variable domain: SQTIHQWPATLVQPVGSPLSLECTVEGTSNPNLYWYRQAAGRGLQLLFYSVGIGQISSEVPQNLSASRPQDRQFILSSKKLLLSDSGFYLCAWSVGGEADTQYFGPGTRLTVL.

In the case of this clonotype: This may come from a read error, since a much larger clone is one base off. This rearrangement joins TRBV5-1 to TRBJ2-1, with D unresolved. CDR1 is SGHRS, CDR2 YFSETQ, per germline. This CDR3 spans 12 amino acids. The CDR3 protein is CASGFQDNEQFF. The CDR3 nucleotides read TGCGCCAGCGGCTTTCAGGACAATGAGCAGTTCTTC.

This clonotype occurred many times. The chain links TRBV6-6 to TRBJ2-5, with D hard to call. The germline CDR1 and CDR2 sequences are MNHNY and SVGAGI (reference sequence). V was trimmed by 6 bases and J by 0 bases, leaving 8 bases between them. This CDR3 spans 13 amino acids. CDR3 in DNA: TGTGCCAGCAGCCTTCAGTACCAAGAGACCCAGTACTTC. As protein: CASSLQYQETQYF.

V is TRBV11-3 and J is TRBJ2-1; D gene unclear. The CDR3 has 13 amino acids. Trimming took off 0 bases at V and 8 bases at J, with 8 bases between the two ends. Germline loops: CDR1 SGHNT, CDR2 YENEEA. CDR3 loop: CASSLDYRDEQFF. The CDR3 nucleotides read TGTGCCAGCAGCTTAGATTATCGGGATGAGCAGTTCTTC.

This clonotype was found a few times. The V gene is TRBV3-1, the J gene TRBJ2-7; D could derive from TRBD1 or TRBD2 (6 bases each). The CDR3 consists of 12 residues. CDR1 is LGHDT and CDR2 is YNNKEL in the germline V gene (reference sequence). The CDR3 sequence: CASSQDGGREDV. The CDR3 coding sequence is TGTGCCAGCAGCCAAGATGGGGGGCGAGAGGACGTC.

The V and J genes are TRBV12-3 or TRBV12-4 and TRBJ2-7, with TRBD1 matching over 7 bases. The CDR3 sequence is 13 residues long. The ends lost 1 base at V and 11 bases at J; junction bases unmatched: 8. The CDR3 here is CASSLVTGHYEYF. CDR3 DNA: TGTGCCAGCAGTTTAGTGACAGGGCATTATGAGTACTTC.

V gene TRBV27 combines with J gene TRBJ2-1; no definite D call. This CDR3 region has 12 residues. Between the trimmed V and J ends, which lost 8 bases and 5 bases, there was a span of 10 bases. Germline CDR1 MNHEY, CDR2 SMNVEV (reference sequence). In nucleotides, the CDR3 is TGTGCCAGCCACGACCGTCACAATGAGCAGTTCTTC. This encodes CASHDRHNEQFF.

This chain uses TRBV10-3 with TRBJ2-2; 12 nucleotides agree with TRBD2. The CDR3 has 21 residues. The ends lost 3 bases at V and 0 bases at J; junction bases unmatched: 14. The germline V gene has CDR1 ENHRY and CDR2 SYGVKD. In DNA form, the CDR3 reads TGTGCCATCAGTGAAGGGACCTCGCCGGCTAGCGGGAGGGCGAACACCGGGGAGCTGTTTTTT. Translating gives CAISEGTSPASGRANTGELFF.

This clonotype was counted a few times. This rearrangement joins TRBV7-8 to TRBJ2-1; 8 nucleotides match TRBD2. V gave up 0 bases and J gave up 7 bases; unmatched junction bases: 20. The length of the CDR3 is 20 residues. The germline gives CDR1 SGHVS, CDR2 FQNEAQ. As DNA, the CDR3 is TGTGCCAGCAGCTTAGCGCCCTCCCCTAGCGGGCTGGTTATCGGGAATGAGCAGTTCTTC. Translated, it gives CASSLAPSPSGLVIGNEQFF.

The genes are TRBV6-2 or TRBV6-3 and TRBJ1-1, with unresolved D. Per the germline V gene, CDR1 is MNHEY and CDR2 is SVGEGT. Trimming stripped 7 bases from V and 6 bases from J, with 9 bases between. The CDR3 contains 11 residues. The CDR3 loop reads CASITGAEAFF. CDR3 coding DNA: TGTGCCAGCATCACGGGCGCTGAAGCTTTCTTT.